The 3 T cell receptor beta chains presented below share a single source sample, sequenced in a study of blood T cell repertoires in COVID-19. Generated by immunoSEQ multiplex PCR, the TCRdb table keeps only in-frame clones and is missing some. The sample lists 300,000 to 500,000 clones, roughly 90% occurring once. Sequencing was carried out using PBMCs or T cells enriched from blood (not recorded which). Source of these receptors: a woman under 40 with acute COVID-19.

V and J are TRBV12-5 and TRBJ2-1, with a tentative D call TRBD2 (6 bases). Germline values: CDR1 LGHNT, CDR2 FRNRAP. This CDR3 has 18 amino acids. Trimming removed 0 bases from V and 3 bases from J, with 18 bases in between. CDR3 nucleotides: TGTGCTAGTGGTTTGGTACCTGACGGACTAACTCACTACAATGAGCAGTTCTTC. Encoded protein: CASGLVPDGLTHYNEQFF.

The J gene is TRBJ2-1, the V gene TRBV24-1, with a possible D match to TRBD2 (5 bases). CDR1 and CDR2 (germline): KGHDR, SFDVKD. V dropped 4 bases and J dropped 0 bases, with 18 bases sitting between them. The CDR3 length is 18 residues. The CDR3 DNA reads TGTGCCACCAGTGACGCCAGACCAAGCGGAAACTCCTACAATGAGCAGTTCTTC. Protein product: CATSDARPSGNSYNEQFF.

The chain has TRBV27 and TRBJ1-5; tentatively, D is TRBD1 (5 bases). The V end lost 7 bases, the J end lost 4 bases, and 14 bases lay between the germline ends. CDR1 is MNHEY and CDR2 is SMNVEV in the germline V gene (reference sequence). The CDR3 contains 14 residues. CDR3 sequence: CASTPRRGNQPQHF. The CDR3 DNA reads as TGTGCCAGCACCCCAAGAAGGGGTAATCAGCCCCAGCATTTT.